This TCR beta chain was observed in a study of STAT5B mutations in CD4+ large granular lymphocyte leukemia. The repertoire was sequenced with immunoSEQ multiplex PCR; TCRdb's copy has only in-frame clones and lacks some. In the table there are about 40,000 clones, approximately 84% of which are singletons. V lost 5 bases to trimming and J lost 0 bases, with 10 bases between them. CDR3 size: 15 residues. The V gene's germline CDR1 is LNHDA and CDR2 SQIVND (reference sequence). V and J are TRBV19 and TRBJ2-2; a possible D gene is TRBD1 (6 bases). This TCR came from a human donor in good health. The sequenced material came from CD4+ T cells from blood buffy coats. The CDR3 loop is CASSLQGTNTGELFF. The CDR3 DNA reads TGTGCCAGTAGTTTACAGGGAACGAACACCGGGGAGCTGTTTTTT. The whole variable domain, filled in from reference TRBV19 and TRBJ2-2, reads DGGITQSPKYLFRKEGQNVTLSCEQNLNHDAMYWYRQDPGQGLRLIYYSQIVNDFQKGDIAEGYSVSREKKESFPLTVTSAQKNPTAFYLCASSLQGTNTGELFFGEGSRLTVL.